The entry below gives a single T cell receptor beta chain sequence along with its context. The entry originates in a study of blood T cell repertoires in COVID-19. The wider study: Whether acute or convalescent, the COVID-19 samples came from the United States, Italy and Spain.

Original handling: How many nucleated cells were present was estimated from reference gene primer amplification. Some clones are missing from TCRdb's copy, which holds only in-frame ones; the method was immunoSEQ multiplex PCR. V and J calls and clone size follow that table, whereas D and trimming were derived from the DNA. The sample has approximately 200,000 clones; around 87% are singletons. This CDR3 has 16 residues. The sequenced material came from peripheral blood. The clonotype comes from a man aged 60-69 years who had recovered from COVID-19. The V and J genes are TRBV12-1 and TRBJ1-1; TRBD1, the table's D call, was not compared with the DNA. TRBV12-1 represents a pseudogene. DNA of the CDR3: TGTGCCAGCAGCTTTGGGTCGACAGGGAGAAACACTGAAGCTTTCTTT. This gives the protein CASSFGSTGRNTEAFF.